The T cell receptor beta chain under discussion was sequenced for a study of vaccination and CD4 T cells after COVID-19. Study-level background: There were two doses of either BNT162b2 or mRNA-1273 vaccine given to participants.

The Oncomine TCR Beta short-read assay sequenced DNA from cultured CD4+ T cells. TCRdb processed the PCR reads anew with MiXCR; each CDR3 protein has one entry. Here the sample spans roughly 17,000 distinct CDR3 sequences, 30% to 45% being singletons. This clonotype was found a few times. Its cognate antigen is unknown. Treatment denoted: roughly 10-day PBMC culture with coronavirus spike peptide pools or control peptides (ViraFEST assay). Germline V lookup: CDR1 KGHDR, CDR2 SFDVKD. The germline V and J ends were trimmed by 2 bases and 7 bases, with 16 bases remaining between them. The CDR3 is 15 amino acids. Study observations and caveats: Spike mono-reactive clones accounted for 304 of the 307 vaccine-specific clones found in convalescent patients.

What was sequenced was CD4+ T cells from blood, cultured in vitro. J is TRBJ1-2 and V is TRBV24-1; possible D gene TRBD1, 6 bases. This TCR derives from a human donor who had recovered from COVID-19. In DNA form, the CDR3 reads TGTGCCACCAGTGATTCCCTTTGGGGGGGCTCTGGCTACACCTTC. Translation gives CATSDSLWGGSGYTF.